The clone carrying this T cell receptor (beta chain) occurred once. At the DNA level, this CDR3 is encoded by other sequences in the same sample as well. The record originates from a study of blood T cell repertoires in COVID-19. The CDR3 has 13 amino acids. V shed 2 bases, J shed 7 bases, and the junction held 1 base outside the gene matches. Germline V gene sequence: CDR1 KGHSH, CDR2 LQKENI. Per the authors' pipeline: Amplification with reference gene primers provided the estimates of nucleated cell counts. The method was immunoSEQ multiplex PCR; TCRdb's version includes in-frame clones alone and lacks a portion of them. The DNA was the basis for D and trimming; V, J and clone size are from that table. The sample yields approximately 220,000 clones, more than 85% seen once.

This sequence originates from a man aged 55 to 69 with acute or convalescent COVID-19. V usage is TRBV18 and J usage is TRBJ2-7, with 11 positions matching TRBD1. Sequencing was carried out using peripheral blood. As DNA, the CDR3 is TGTGCCAGCTCACCAGGGACAGGGGGTGAGCAGTACTTC. This sequence encodes CASSPGTGGEQYF. The full variable domain, completed using reference TRBV18 and TRBJ2-7, is NAGVMQNPRHLVRRRGQEARLRCSPMKGHSHVYWYRQLPEEGLKFMVYLQKENIIDESGMPKERFSAEFPKEGPSILRIQQVVRGDSAAYFCASSPGTGGEQYFGPGTRLTVT.